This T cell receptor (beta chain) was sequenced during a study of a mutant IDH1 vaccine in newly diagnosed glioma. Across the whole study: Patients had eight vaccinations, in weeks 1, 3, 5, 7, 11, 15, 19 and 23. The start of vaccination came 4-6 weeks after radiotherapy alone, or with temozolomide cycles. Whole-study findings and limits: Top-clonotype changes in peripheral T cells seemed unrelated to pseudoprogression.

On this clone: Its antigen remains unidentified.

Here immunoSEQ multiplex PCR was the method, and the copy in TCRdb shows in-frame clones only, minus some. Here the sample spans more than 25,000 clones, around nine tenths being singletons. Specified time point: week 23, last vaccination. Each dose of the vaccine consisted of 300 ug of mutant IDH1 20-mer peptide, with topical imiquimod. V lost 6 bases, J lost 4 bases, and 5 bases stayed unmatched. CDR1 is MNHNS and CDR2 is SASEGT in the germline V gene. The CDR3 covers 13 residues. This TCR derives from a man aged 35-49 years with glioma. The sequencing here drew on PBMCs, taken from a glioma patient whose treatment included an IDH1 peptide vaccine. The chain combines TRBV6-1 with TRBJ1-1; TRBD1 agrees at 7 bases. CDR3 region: CASRIPGGTEAFF. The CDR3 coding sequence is TGTGCCAGCAGAATACCAGGGGGCACTGAAGCTTTCTTT.